This record looks at one TCR beta chain sequence and its context. This sample is part of a study of blood T cell repertoires in COVID-19. The CDR3 is 22 residues long. Germline V gives CDR1 MDHEN, CDR2 SYDVKM. After removal of 3 bases from V and 1 base from J, the junction contained 27 bases not matched to a gene. Only in-frame clones appear in the TCRdb table, and some are missing; sequencing was by immunoSEQ multiplex PCR. This sample has more than 55,000 clones, with approximately 87% found just once. Sequencing was done on a sample of peripheral blood. The source is a man aged 55 to 70 with active or convalescent COVID-19. The chain uses TRBV28 and TRBJ2-7, with 7 bases matching TRBD2. This CDR3 reads CASSFLFSPNQGGRGKSYEQYF. CDR3 DNA sequence: TGTGCCAGCAGTTTTCTTTTCTCGCCAAATCAGGGAGGGCGGGGCAAATCCTACGAGCAGTACTTC.